This section outlines one T cell receptor beta chain sequence together with its context. The CDR3 consists of 15 residues. V lost 2 bases to trimming and J lost 6 bases, with 14 bases between them. Germline CDR1 MDHEN, CDR2 SYDVKM. This sample is part of a study of shared T cell receptors in the human thymus. This table comes from immunoSEQ multiplex PCR, and its TCRdb copy is limited to in-frame clones, with some not included. The data hold hundreds of thousands of clones, with around 87% observed a single time. These data were also reused for a study on human thymus T cells. That source notes: The thymus was resected at corrective cardiac surgery. Within thymic and blood repertoires, V and J gene usage appeared to be biased.

The sample comprised thymocytes. This chain uses TRBV28 with TRBJ1-5; a weak D match, TRBD1 (6 bases). The source is a boy under three years old with a congenital heart defect. CDR3 DNA sequence: TGTGCCAGCAGTTTACTTACAGGGTATTTTCAGCCCCAGCATTTT. Translating it yields CASSLLTGYFQPQHF. The full variable domain, in which reference TRBV28 and TRBJ1-5 provide the parts outside the CDR3, is DVKVTQSSRYLVKRTGEKVFLECVQDMDHENMFWYRQDPGLGLRLIYFSYDVKMKEKGDIPEGYSVSREKKERFSLILESASTNQTSMYLCASSLLTGYFQPQHFGDGTRLSIL.